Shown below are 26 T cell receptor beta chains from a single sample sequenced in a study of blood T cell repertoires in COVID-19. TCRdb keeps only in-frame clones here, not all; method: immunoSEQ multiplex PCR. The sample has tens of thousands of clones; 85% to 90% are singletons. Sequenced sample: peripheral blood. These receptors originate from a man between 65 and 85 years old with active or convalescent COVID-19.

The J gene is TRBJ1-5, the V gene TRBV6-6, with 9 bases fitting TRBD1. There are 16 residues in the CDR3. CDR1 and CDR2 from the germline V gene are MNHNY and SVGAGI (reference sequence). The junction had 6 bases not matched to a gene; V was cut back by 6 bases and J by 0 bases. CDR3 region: CASRGQGRNSNQPQHF. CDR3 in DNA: TGTGCCAGCAGGGGACAGGGAAGGAATAGCAATCAGCCCCAGCATTTT.

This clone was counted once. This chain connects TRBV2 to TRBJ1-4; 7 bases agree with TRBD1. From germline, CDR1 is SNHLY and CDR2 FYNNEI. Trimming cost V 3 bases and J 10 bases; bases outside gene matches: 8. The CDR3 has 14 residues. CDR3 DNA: TGTGCCAGCAGTGAGGGGACAGCCTGGGGAAAACTGTTTTTT. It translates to CASSEGTAWGKLFF.

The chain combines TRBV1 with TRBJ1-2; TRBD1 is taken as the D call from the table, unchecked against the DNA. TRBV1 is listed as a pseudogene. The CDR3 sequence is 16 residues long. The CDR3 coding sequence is TGCACCAGCAGCCAAGAGGGGACAGTAAGGATTAAGAGCTACACCTTC. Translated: CTSSQEGTVRIKSYTF.

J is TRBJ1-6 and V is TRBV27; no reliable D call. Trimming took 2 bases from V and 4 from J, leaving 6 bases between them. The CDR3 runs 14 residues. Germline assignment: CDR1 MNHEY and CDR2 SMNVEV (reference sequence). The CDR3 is CASSLGLYNSPLHF. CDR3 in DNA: TGTGCCAGCAGTTTAGGGCTGTATAATTCACCCCTCCACTTT.

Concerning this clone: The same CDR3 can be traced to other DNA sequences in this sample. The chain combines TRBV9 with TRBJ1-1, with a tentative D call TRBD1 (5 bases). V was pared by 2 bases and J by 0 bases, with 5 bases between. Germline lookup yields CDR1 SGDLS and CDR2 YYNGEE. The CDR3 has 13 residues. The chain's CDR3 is CASSVTVNTEAFF. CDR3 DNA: TGTGCCAGCAGCGTGACAGTGAACACTGAAGCTTTCTTT.

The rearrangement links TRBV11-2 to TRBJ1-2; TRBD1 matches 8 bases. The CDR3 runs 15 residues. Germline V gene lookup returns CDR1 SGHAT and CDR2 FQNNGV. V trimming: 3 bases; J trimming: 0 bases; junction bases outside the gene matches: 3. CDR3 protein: CASSFGQGANYGYTF. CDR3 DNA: TGTGCCAGCAGCTTCGGACAGGGAGCTAACTATGGCTACACCTTC.

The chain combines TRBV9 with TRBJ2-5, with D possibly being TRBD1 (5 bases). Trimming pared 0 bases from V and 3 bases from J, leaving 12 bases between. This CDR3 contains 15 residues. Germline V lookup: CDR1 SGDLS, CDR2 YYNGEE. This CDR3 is CASSVEQGGKETQYF. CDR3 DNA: TGTGCCAGCAGCGTAGAGCAGGGTGGGAAAGAGACCCAGTACTTC. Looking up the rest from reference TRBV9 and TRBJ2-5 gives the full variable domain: DSGVTQTPKHLITATGQRVTLRCSPRSGDLSVYWYQQSLDQGLQFLIQYYNGEERAKGNILERFSAQQFPDLHSELNLSSLELGDSALYFCASSVEQGGKETQYFGPGTRLLVL.

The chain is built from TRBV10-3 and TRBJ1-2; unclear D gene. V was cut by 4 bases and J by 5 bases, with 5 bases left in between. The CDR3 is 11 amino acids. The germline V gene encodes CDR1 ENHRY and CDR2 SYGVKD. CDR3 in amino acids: CAISVGYGYTF. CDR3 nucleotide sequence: TGTGCCATCAGTGTCGGTTATGGCTACACCTTC.

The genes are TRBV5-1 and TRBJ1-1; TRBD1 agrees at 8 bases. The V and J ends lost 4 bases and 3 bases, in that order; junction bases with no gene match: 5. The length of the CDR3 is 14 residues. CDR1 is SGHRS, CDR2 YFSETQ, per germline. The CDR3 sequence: CASSVRGLDTEAFF. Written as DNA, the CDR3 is TGCGCCAGCAGCGTCAGGGGGCTGGACACTGAAGCTTTCTTT.

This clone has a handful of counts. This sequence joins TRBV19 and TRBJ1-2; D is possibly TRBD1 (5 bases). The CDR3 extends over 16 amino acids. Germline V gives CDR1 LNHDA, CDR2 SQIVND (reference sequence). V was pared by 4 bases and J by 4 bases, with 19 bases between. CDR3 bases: TGTGCCAGTAGTACCCTAGGAGGGGACCTTCTCTATGGCTACACCTTC. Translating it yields CASSTLGGDLLYGYTF.

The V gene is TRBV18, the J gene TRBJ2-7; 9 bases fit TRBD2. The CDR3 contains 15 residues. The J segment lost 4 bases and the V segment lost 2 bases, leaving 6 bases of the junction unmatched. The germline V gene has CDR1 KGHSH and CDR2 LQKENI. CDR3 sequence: CASSPAVAGVYEQYF. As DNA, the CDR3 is TGTGCCAGCTCACCAGCGGTAGCGGGAGTATACGAGCAGTACTTC.

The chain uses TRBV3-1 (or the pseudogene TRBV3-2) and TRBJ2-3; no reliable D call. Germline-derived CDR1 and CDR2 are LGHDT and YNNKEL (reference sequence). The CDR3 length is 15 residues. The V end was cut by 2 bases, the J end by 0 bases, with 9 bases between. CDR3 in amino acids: CASSQSPLSTDTQYF. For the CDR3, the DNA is TGTGCCAGCAGCCAATCCCCACTAAGCACAGATACGCAGTATTTT.

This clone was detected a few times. The CDR3: CASRQGSDYGYTF. CDR3 nucleotides: TGTGCCAGCAGGCAAGGGAGCGACTATGGCTACACCTTC. The rearrangement links TRBV5-4 to TRBJ1-2; no clear D gene. The CDR3 is 13 residues long. Germline CDR1 is SGHNT and CDR2 is YYREEE (reference sequence). V was shortened by 5 bases and J by 3 bases, with 11 bases between the two germline ends.

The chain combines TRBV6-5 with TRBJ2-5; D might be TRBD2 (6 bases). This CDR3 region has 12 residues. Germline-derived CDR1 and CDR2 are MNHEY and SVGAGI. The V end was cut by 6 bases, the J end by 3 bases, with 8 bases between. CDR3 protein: CASSGTEETQYF. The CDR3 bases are TGTGCCAGCAGCGGGACTGAAGAGACCCAGTACTTC.

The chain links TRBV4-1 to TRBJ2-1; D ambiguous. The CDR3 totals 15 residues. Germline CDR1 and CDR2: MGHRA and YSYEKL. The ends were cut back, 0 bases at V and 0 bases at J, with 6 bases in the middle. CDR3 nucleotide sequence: TGCGCCAGCAGCCAAGATGTGAGCTCCTACAATGAGCAGTTCTTC. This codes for CASSQDVSSYNEQFF.

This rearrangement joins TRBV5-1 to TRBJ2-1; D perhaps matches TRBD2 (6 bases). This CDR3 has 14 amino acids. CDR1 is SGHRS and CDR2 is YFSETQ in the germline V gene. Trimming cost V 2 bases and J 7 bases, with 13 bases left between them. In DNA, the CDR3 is TGCGCCAGCAGCTTAGGCGGGACTCAAAATGAGCAGTTCTTC. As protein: CASSLGGTQNEQFF. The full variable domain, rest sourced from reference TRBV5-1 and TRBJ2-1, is KAGVTQTPRYLIKTRGQQVTLSCSPISGHRSVSWYQQTPGQGLQFLFEYFSETQRNKGNFPGRFSGRQFSNSRSEMNVSTLELGDSALYLCASSLGGTQNEQFFGPGTRLTVL.

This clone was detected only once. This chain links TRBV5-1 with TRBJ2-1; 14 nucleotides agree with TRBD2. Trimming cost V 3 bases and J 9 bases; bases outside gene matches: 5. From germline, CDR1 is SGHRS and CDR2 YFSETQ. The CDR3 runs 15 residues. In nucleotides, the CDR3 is TGCGCCAGCAGCTCGACTAGCGGGAGGGCCGGTGAGCAGTTCTTC. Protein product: CASSSTSGRAGEQFF. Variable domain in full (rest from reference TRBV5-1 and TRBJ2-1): KAGVTQTPRYLIKTRGQQVTLSCSPISGHRSVSWYQQTPGQGLQFLFEYFSETQRNKGNFPGRFSGRQFSNSRSEMNVSTLELGDSALYLCASSSTSGRAGEQFFGPGTRLTVL.

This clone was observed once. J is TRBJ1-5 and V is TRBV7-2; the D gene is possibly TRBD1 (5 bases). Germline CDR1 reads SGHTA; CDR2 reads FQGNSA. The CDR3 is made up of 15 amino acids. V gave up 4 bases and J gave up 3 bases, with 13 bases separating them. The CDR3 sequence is CASSSGTRDNQPQHF. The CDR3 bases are TGTGCCAGCAGCTCGGGGACTAGGGACAATCAGCCCCAGCATTTT.

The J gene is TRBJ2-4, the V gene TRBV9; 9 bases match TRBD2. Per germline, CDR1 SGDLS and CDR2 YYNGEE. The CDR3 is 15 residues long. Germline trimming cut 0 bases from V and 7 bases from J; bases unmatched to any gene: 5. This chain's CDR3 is CASSVDSGRGNIQYF. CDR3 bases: TGTGCCAGCAGCGTAGATAGCGGGAGAGGGAACATTCAGTACTTC.

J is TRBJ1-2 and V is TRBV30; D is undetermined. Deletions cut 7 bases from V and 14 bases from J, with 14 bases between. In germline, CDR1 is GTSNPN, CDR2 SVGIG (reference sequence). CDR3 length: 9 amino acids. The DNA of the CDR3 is TGTGCCTACCGGGAGCCCCAAACCTTC. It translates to CAYREPQTF.

This CDR3 is CASSALAGVLYNEQFF. CDR3 coding DNA: TGTGCCAGCAGCGCTCTAGCGGGAGTCCTCTACAATGAGCAGTTCTTC. The chain has TRBV7-9 and TRBJ2-1, with 10 bases fitting TRBD2. CDR1 and CDR2 (germline): SEHNR, FQNEAQ (reference sequence). The CDR3 consists of 16 residues. With V trimmed by 5 bases and J by 3 bases, 7 bases remained unmatched.

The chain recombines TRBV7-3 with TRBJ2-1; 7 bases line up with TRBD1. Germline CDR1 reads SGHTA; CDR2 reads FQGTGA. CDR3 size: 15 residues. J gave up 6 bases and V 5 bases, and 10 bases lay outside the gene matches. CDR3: CASSPGQLGGNEQFF. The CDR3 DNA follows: TGTGCCAGCAGCCCGGGACAGCTTGGGGGCAATGAGCAGTTCTTC.

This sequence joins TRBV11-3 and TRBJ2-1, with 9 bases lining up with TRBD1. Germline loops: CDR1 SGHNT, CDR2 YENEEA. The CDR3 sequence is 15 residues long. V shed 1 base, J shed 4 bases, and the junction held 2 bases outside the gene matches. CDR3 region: CASSLGQGGYNEQFF. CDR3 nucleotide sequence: TGTGCCAGCAGCTTAGGACAGGGGGGGTACAATGAGCAGTTCTTC.

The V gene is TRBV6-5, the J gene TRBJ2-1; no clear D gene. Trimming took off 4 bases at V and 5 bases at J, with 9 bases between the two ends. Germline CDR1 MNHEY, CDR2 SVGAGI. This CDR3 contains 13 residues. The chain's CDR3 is CASSWYKNNEQFF. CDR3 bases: TGTGCCAGCAGTTGGTACAAGAACAATGAGCAGTTCTTC.

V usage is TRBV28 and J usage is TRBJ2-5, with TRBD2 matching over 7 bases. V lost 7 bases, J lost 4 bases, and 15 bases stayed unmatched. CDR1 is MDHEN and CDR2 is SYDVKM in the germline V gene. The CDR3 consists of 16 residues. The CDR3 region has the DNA TGTGCCAGCAATACACCTCCGGGACTAAAGGGAGAGACCCAGTACTTC. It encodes CASNTPPGLKGETQYF.

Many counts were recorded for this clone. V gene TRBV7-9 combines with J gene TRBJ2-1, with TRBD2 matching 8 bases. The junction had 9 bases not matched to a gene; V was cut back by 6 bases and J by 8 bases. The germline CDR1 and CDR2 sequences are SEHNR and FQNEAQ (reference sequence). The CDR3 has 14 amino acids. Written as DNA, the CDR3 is TGTGCCAGCAGAACTAGCGGTAACTGGGATGAGCAGTTCTTC. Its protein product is CASRTSGNWDEQFF.